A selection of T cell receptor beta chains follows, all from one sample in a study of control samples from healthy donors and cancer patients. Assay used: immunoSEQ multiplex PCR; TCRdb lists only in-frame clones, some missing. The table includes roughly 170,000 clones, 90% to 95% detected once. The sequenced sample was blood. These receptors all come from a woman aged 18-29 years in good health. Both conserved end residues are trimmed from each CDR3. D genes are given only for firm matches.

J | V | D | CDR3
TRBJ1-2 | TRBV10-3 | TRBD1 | AISESIGTGASYT
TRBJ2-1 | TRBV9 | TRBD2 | ASSVDYGLAFGSYNEQF
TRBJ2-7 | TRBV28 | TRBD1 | ASTEQGVRSEQY
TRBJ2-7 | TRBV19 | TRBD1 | ASSILGQGPYEQY
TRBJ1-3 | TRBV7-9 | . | ASSLEGEGGNTIY
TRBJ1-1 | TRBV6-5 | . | ASSRAFQVTEAF
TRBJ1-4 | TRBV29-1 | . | SGYLMGFGEKLF
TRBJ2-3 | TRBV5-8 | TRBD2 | ASSLETSSYLTDTQY
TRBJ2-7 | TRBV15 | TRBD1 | ATRPGQGDHEQY
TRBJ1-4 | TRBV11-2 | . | ASSSVGEGREKLF
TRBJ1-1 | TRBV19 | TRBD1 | ASSSDRDTEAF
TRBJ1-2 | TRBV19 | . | ASSIAGTGYT
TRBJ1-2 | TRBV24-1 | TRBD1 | ATSDHQGVDGYT
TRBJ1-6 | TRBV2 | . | ASIIRSNSPLH
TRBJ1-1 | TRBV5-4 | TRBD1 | ASSGQSGTGNTEAF
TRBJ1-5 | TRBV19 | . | ATTGPGKGNQPQH
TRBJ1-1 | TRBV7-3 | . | ASKTDTNTEAF
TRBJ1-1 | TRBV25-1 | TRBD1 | ASSDRRTGIPEAF
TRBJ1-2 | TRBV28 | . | ASSGSGRYGYT
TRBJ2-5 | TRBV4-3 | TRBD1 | ASSLDRGWGTQY
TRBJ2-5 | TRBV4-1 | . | ASSQDLGPRGETQY
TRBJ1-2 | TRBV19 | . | ASRGDKMLSNYGYT
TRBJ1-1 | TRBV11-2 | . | ASSAGVRAF
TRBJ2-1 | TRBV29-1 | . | SVDSLGNEQF
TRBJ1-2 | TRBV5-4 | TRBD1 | ASSAVTGVGYT
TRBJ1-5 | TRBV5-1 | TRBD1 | ASSLGTGRQPQH
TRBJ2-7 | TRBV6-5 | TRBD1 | ASSRQGSYEQY
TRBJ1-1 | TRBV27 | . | ASSLGGYGEAF
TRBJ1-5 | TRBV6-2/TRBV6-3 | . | ASSRQYQPQH
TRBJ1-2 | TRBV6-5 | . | ASSYSRGVGYT
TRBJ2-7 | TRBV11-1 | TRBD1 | ASSLGQGAYEQY